The 23 T cell receptor beta chains reported below all come from one sample, sequenced in a study of cytomegalovirus exposure and HLA in healthy donors. 13 Jbeta primers and 60 Vbeta primers were used for the PCR. TCRdb's table, derived via immunoSEQ multiplex PCR, lists solely in-frame clones and lacks some. The sample holds about 110,000 clones, roughly 80% seen once. Sequencing was done on a sample of PBMCs. Receptors originate from a man aged 40-55 years in good health and CMV-seronegative.

This clone was picked up one time. This chain links TRBV4-2 with TRBJ2-5, with 8 bases identical to TRBD2. Unmatched junction bases numbered 8, after V lost 0 bases and J lost 2 bases. Germline loops: CDR1 LGHNA, CDR2 YNFKEQ. The CDR3 contains 17 residues. The CDR3 region has the DNA TGTGCCAGCAGCCAAGATCCCGGGGGGGGACGACAAGAGACCCAGTACTTC. Amino acid sequence: CASSQDPGGGRQETQYF.

As DNA, the CDR3 is TGCACCAGCAGCCCTAGGCACACCGGGGAGCTGTTTTTT. Protein: CTSSPRHTGELFF. This chain uses TRBV1 with TRBJ2-2; the table's D call of TRBD2 was not tested on the DNA. TRBV1 is designated a pseudogene. The CDR3 loop spans 13 amino acids.

The V and J genes are TRBV5-4 and TRBJ2-5; possibly TRBD1 for D (5 bases). This CDR3 contains 17 residues. V lost 4 bases, J lost 4 bases, and 23 bases lay in between. The germline V gene has CDR1 SGHNT and CDR2 YYREEE (reference sequence). CDR3 in amino acids: CASSRLSGASILETQYF. Here the CDR3 DNA reads TGTGCCAGCAGCCGCCTCAGTGGGGCTTCTATTTTAGAGACCCAGTACTTC. The full variable domain, its missing parts supplied by reference TRBV5-4 and TRBJ2-5, is ETGVTQSPTHLIKTRGQQVTLRCSSQSGHNTVSWYQQALGQGPQFIFQYYREEENGRGNFPPRFSGLQFPNYSSELNVNALELDDSALYLCASSRLSGASILETQYFGPGTRLLVL.

V and J are TRBV6-1 and TRBJ1-5; 11 bases align to TRBD1. The junction had 8 bases not matched to a gene; V was cut back by 4 bases and J by 6 bases. CDR1 MNHNS and CDR2 SASEGT come from the germline V gene. The CDR3 covers 16 residues. CDR3 coding DNA: TGTGCCAGCAGTGGTTACTCGGGACAGGGGGTTCAGCCCCAGCATTTT. Amino acids: CASSGYSGQGVQPQHF.

The rearrangement uses TRBV7-2 and TRBJ1-5; D is perhaps TRBD1 (6 bases). The germline V and J ends were trimmed by 2 bases and 6 bases, with 8 bases remaining between them. This CDR3 is built from 13 residues. Germline-derived CDR1 and CDR2 are SGHTA and FQGNSA. CDR3 DNA sequence: TGTGCCAGCAGCTTATCAGGGGTTCAGCCCCAGCATTTT. It encodes CASSLSGVQPQHF.

The rearrangement links TRBV5-1 to TRBJ1-2; D is undetermined. The V gene's germline CDR1 is SGHRS and CDR2 YFSETQ. The V gene lost 0 bases and the J gene lost 2 bases, with 11 bases spanning the gap. The CDR3 contains 15 residues. CDR3 protein: CASSLGLSANYGYTF. In DNA form, the CDR3 reads TGCGCCAGCAGCTTGGGACTATCAGCAAACTATGGCTACACCTTC.

The chain combines TRBV15 with TRBJ2-5, with TRBD2 matching 12 bases. This CDR3 spans 18 amino acids. CDR1 is LNHNV and CDR2 is YYDKDF in the germline V gene (reference sequence). The junction had 7 bases not matched to a gene; V was cut back by 0 bases and J by 2 bases. This chain's CDR3 is CATSRDLLAGGRQETQYF. CDR3 bases: TGTGCCACCAGCAGAGATCTGCTAGCGGGGGGGAGACAAGAGACCCAGTACTTC. The full variable domain, in which reference TRBV15 and TRBJ2-5 provide the parts outside the CDR3, is DAMVIQNPRYQVTQFGKPVTLSCSQTLNHNVMYWYQQKSSQAPKLLFHYYDKDFNNEADTPDNFQSRRPNTSFCFLDIRSPGLGDTAMYLCATSRDLLAGGRQETQYFGPGTRLLVL.

The chain carries TRBV19 and TRBJ1-2, with 11 bases lining up with TRBD1. Germline CDR1 LNHDA, CDR2 SQIVND (reference sequence). J gave up 8 bases and V 6 bases, and 8 bases lay outside the gene matches. The CDR3 covers 14 residues. DNA of the CDR3: TGTGCCAGTAGGGGGGACAGGGGGTTAAAAGGCTACACCTTC. Residues: CASRGDRGLKGYTF.

This chain joins TRBV10-3 and TRBJ1-2; D unclear. The V and J ends lost 0 bases and 8 bases respectively, with 10 bases between them. Germline V gives CDR1 ENHRY, CDR2 SYGVKD. CDR3 length: 13 amino acids. The chain's CDR3 is CAISESQAMGYTF. The DNA of the CDR3 is TGTGCCATCAGTGAGTCCCAAGCTATGGGCTACACCTTC.

Here the CDR3 reads CASRGDSHSNQPQHF. The CDR3 nucleotides read TGTGCCAGCAGAGGGGACAGCCATAGCAATCAGCCCCAGCATTTT. The chain employs TRBV2 and TRBJ1-5, with TRBD1 matching 7 bases. The CDR3 is made up of 15 amino acids. Trimming at V came to 6 bases and at J to 0 bases, leaving 5 bases not matched to a gene. Germline CDR1 reads SNHLY; CDR2 reads FYNNEI. Variable domain in full (rest from reference TRBV2 and TRBJ1-5): EPEVTQTPSHQVTQMGQEVILRCVPISNHLYFYWYRQILGQKVEFLVSFYNNEISEKSEIFDDQFSVERPDGSNFTLKIRSTKLEDSAMYFCASRGDSHSNQPQHFGDGTRLSIL.

V and J are TRBV5-1 and TRBJ1-6, with 7 bases matching TRBD1. CDR1 is SGHRS and CDR2 is YFSETQ in the germline V gene. CDR3 length: 15 residues. Unmatched junction bases numbered 4, after V lost 1 base and J lost 6 bases. The DNA for the CDR3 is TGCGCCAGCAGCTTGTCGGCAGGGGGTAATTCACCCCTCCACTTT. Amino acid sequence: CASSLSAGGNSPLHF.

V is TRBV6-5 and J is TRBJ1-2; 7 positions agree with TRBD1. Germline V gene data show CDR1 as MNHEY and CDR2 as SVGAGI. V lost 6 bases, J lost 4 bases, and 11 bases stayed unmatched. The CDR3 consists of 15 residues. Here the CDR3 reads CASRIQGRVGYGYTF. DNA for the CDR3: TGTGCCAGCAGGATACAGGGGCGGGTTGGCTATGGCTACACCTTC.

The V call is TRBV18, the J call TRBJ2-3; D unresolved. The CDR3 runs to 15 residues. V was pared by 1 base and J by 0 bases, with 8 bases between. CDR1 is KGHSH and CDR2 is LQKENI in the germline V gene. CDR3 region: CASSPLGRSTDTQYF. For the CDR3, the DNA is TGTGCCAGCTCACCACTGGGCCGTAGCACAGATACGCAGTATTTT.

The chain links TRBV6-5 to TRBJ1-1; D is unresolved. V gave up 5 bases and J gave up 1 base, with 11 bases separating them. CDR3 length: 14 residues. Germline V gene sequence: CDR1 MNHEY, CDR2 SVGAGI. The CDR3: CASSDWRQNTEAFF. CDR3 DNA: TGTGCCAGCAGTGACTGGCGACAGAACACTGAAGCTTTCTTT.

The chain carries TRBV7-2 and TRBJ1-3, with TRBD1 matching 9 bases. The germline gives CDR1 SGHTA, CDR2 FQGNSA. The CDR3 consists of 17 residues. V was clipped by 5 bases and J by 0 bases; unmatched bases: 8. CDR3 in amino acids: CASSGGQGPLSGNTIYF. Written as DNA, the CDR3 is TGTGCCAGCAGCGGGGGACAGGGCCCCCTCTCTGGAAACACCATATATTTT.

This chain links TRBV6-6 with TRBJ2-1; TRBD2 might be the D (7 bases). V lost 1 base to trimming and J lost 9 bases, with 13 bases between them. Germline values: CDR1 MNHNY, CDR2 SVGAGI (reference sequence). The CDR3 extends over 14 amino acids. The CDR3 nucleotides are TGTGCCAGCAGTTACTTTCGGGGGGCGCCTGAGCAGTTCTTC. It encodes CASSYFRGAPEQFF.

For this clone: The same CDR3 also results from other DNA sequences found in this sample. This rearrangement joins TRBV5-4 to TRBJ1-4; D gene unclear. V was clipped by 0 bases and J by 7 bases, with 4 bases between them. Germline assignment: CDR1 SGHNT and CDR2 YYREEE (reference sequence). CDR3 length equals 12 residues. In nucleotides, the CDR3 is TGTGCCAGCAGCTTGGACAGTGAAAAACTGTTTTTT. This gives the protein CASSLDSEKLFF.

This clone was seen only a few times. The CDR3 loop reads CASSYSTGGGYEQYF. DNA for the CDR3: TGTGCCAGCAGTTACTCTACAGGGGGCGGATACGAGCAGTACTTC. This sequence joins TRBV6-5 and TRBJ2-7; 9 bases align to TRBD1. Germline lookup yields CDR1 MNHEY and CDR2 SVGAGI. The CDR3 has 15 residues. Unmatched junction bases numbered 4, after V lost 0 bases and J lost 4 bases.

This clone has a handful of counts. V and J are TRBV2 and TRBJ1-1; unclear D gene. Germline CDR1 reads SNHLY; CDR2 reads FYNNEI. The V gene lost 2 bases and the J gene lost 0 bases, with 7 bases spanning the gap. This CDR3 spans 14 amino acids. Here the CDR3 DNA reads TGTGCCAGCAGTGAAAGCCTTATGAACACTGAAGCTTTCTTT. It translates to CASSESLMNTEAFF.

This chain links TRBV7-9 with TRBJ1-2; D call uncertain. CDR1 and CDR2 from the germline V gene are SEHNR and FQNEAQ (reference sequence). This CDR3 spans 14 amino acids. V was cut by 2 bases and J by 6 bases, with 13 bases left in between. The CDR3 bases are TGTGCCAGCAGCTTATTAGCAGTCCAAAATGGCTACACCTTC. This sequence encodes CASSLLAVQNGYTF. Full variable domain (missing parts from reference TRBV7-9 and TRBJ1-2): DTGVSQNPRHKITKRGQNVTFRCDPISEHNRLYWYRQTLGQGPEFLTYFQNEAQLEKSRLLSDRFSAERPKGSFSTLEIQRTEQGDSAMYLCASSLLAVQNGYTFGSGTRLTVV.

V is TRBV6-5 and J is TRBJ1-6, with D possibly matching TRBD1 (5 bases). The CDR3 consists of 15 residues. Trimming removed 7 bases at V and 0 bases at J, with 10 bases between. Germline-derived CDR1 and CDR2 are MNHEY and SVGAGI. The CDR3 is CASKQASSYNSPLHF. As DNA, the CDR3 is TGTGCCAGCAAACAGGCTAGCTCCTATAATTCACCCCTCCACTTT.

The V gene is TRBV18, the J gene TRBJ1-3; TRBD1 agrees at 7 bases. The CDR3 extends over 15 amino acids. Germline V CDR1 and CDR2: KGHSH, LQKENI. J was trimmed by 0 bases and V by 5 bases; bases with no gene match: 4. The CDR3 here is CASSTGTVSGNTIYF. The CDR3 DNA is TGTGCCAGCTCAACCGGGACAGTCTCTGGAAACACCATATATTTT.

On this clone: A junction boundary mismatches the germline segment, possibly from a read error. V usage is TRBV7-9 and J usage is TRBJ2-3, with 12 bases fitting TRBD2. The CDR3 length is 16 residues. Germline loops: CDR1 SEHNR, CDR2 FQNEAQ (reference sequence). The CDR3 loop reads CASSSGTSGSTGTQYF. Written as DNA, the CDR3 is TGTGCCAGCAGCTCCGGGACTAGCGGGTCCACAGGTACGCAGTATTTT. The full variable domain, completed using reference TRBV7-9 and TRBJ2-3, is DTGVSQNPRHKITKRGQNVTFRCDPISEHNRLYWYRQTLGQGPEFLTYFQNEAQLEKSRLLSDRFSAERPKGSFSTLEIQRTEQGDSAMYLCASSSGTSGSTGTQYFGPGTRLTVL.